What follows describes a single T cell receptor beta chain. What it binds is not known. These data come from a study of shared clonotypes between healthy human individuals. Clones were sequenced by immunoSEQ multiplex PCR, and TCRdb holds only the in-frame ones, with some missing. The data show a few million clones, around nine tenths seen once. Findings of the study overall: Depth was large, yet rarefaction showed that sorted-subset sequencing was incomplete. On the whole, naive subsets had larger estimated richness than memory subsets had. Deeper or shallower sequencing was expected to change how clonotypes are shared among donors.

This CDR3 has 17 amino acids. Trimming took off 4 bases at V and 0 bases at J, with 17 bases between the two ends. Per germline, CDR1 SGDLS and CDR2 YYNGEE. All of the donors resided in Nashville, Tennessee, and each was a Caucasian adult. The TCR was taken from a man between 18 and 29 years old in good health. The chain has TRBV9 and TRBJ1-3, with a possible D match to TRBD1 (5 bases). The sequencing sample was made of naive CD4+ T cells sorted from blood. As for subset: CD45RA+ positively selected. CDR3 region: CASSKGTVVHSGNTIYF. DNA of the CDR3: TGTGCCAGCAGCAAAGGGACTGTCGTACACTCTGGAAACACCATATATTTT.